This T cell receptor (beta chain) was sequenced for a study of regulatory T cells in long-lasting Graves disease. The CDR3 is made up of 13 amino acids. The time point is: newly diagnosed GD, antithyroid drugs for less than 3 months. The TCR library was prepared using RNA isolated from PBMCs. CDR3 regions were amplified by Arm-PCR using iRepertoire HTBI primers to build TCR beta libraries. MiXCR, run by TCRdb on the multiplex PCR reads, gives a single entry per CDR3 protein. Of hundreds of thousands of distinct CDR3 sequences listed, 16% are singletons. This clonotype was seen repeatedly, ten times or more. At one end, the junction sequence differs from germline, possibly due to a read error. These same records also appear under a second study, on T cells in Graves' hyperthyroidism and ophthalmopathy.

V is TRBV12-3 or TRBV12-4 and J is TRBJ1-5; tentative D call: TRBD1 (5 bases). Material: peripheral blood mononuclear cells (PBMCs), obtained at new diagnosis, from a patient treated with antithyroid drugs. This sequence was found in a man aged 40-49 years with Graves disease. This CDR3 is CASSQGAYQPQHF. The CDR3 nucleotides read TGCGCCAGCAGCCAAGGGGCTTATCAGCCCCAGCATTTT.